The rows below give T cell receptor beta chains drawn from one sample of a study of T cells after yellow fever vaccination. TCRdb re-called the 5' RACE reads with MiXCR, one entry per CDR3 protein. The data hold about 340,000 distinct CDR3 sequences, with approximately 12% observed a single time. This sample comprised CD4+ T cells sorted from PBMCs, obtained 15 days after the yellow fever booster vaccination. The receptors originated from a man in his late teens or twenties who received the YFV17D yellow fever vaccine. The CDR3 runs from the conserved cysteine through the conserved F or W. The D gene is left open where the match is weak. Expanded clones get a size class; other rows say once, few or many, or leave the size out.

J gene: TRBJ2-2
clone size: NA
D gene: NA
V gene: TRBV5-1
CDR3 protein: CASSFLPTDNTGELFF
CDR3 DNA: TGCGCCAGCAGCTTCTTGCCGACGGATAACACCGGGGAGCTGTTTTTT

J gene: TRBJ1-4
clone size: NA
D gene: NA
V gene: TRBV18
CDR3 protein: CASSPRGLDEKLFF
CDR3 DNA: TGTGCCAGCTCGCCCAGGGGACTGGATGAAAAACTGTTTTTT

J gene: TRBJ1-5
clone size: few
D gene: NA
V gene: TRBV7-2
CDR3 protein: CASSFEMGQPQHF
CDR3 DNA: TGTGCCAGCAGCTTCGAGATGGGTCAGCCCCAGCATTTT

J gene: TRBJ1-1
clone size: few
D gene: NA
V gene: TRBV7-9
CDR3 protein: CASTTTGHNAEAFF
CDR3 DNA: TGTGCCAGCACCACGACGGGGCATAACGCTGAAGCTTTCTTT

J gene: TRBJ1-6
clone size: NA
D gene: NA
V gene: TRBV6-1
CDR3 protein: CASSDQGFDSPLHF
CDR3 DNA: TGTGCCAGCAGTGACCAGGGTTTTGATTCACCCCTCCACTTT

J gene: TRBJ1-1
clone size: few
D gene: NA
V gene: TRBV7-9
CDR3 protein: CATFPHRVMNTEAFF
CDR3 DNA: TGTGCCACCTTCCCGCACCGAGTCATGAACACTGAAGCTTTCTTT

J gene: TRBJ1-1
clone size: NA
D gene: NA
V gene: TRBV7-2
CDR3 protein: CASSLYRVENTEAFF
CDR3 DNA: TGTGCCAGCAGCTTGTACAGGGTGGAGAACACTGAAGCTTTCTTT

J gene: TRBJ2-4
clone size: few
D gene: NA
V gene: TRBV18
CDR3 protein: CASSPEVGNIQYF
CDR3 DNA: TGTGCCAGCTCACCAGAGGTGGGAAACATTCAGTACTTC

J gene: TRBJ2-1
clone size: many
D gene: TRBD1
V gene: TRBV7-9
CDR3 protein: CATQTGGRDNEQFF
CDR3 DNA: TGTGCCACCCAGACAGGGGGCCGCGACAATGAGCAGTTCTTC

J gene: TRBJ1-5
clone size: NA
D gene: TRBD1
V gene: TRBV3-1
CDR3 protein: CASSQGTGYSNQPQHF
CDR3 DNA: TGTGCCAGCAGCCAGGGGACAGGGTATTCCAATCAGCCCCAGCATTTT

J gene: TRBJ1-1
clone size: few
D gene: TRBD1
V gene: TRBV5-1
CDR3 protein: CASSHPPGTGENTEAFF
CDR3 DNA: TGCGCCAGCAGCCACCCACCCGGGACAGGGGAGAACACTGAAGCTTTCTTT

J gene: TRBJ2-7
clone size: NA
D gene: NA
V gene: TRBV7-2
CDR3 protein: CASGRGEYEQYF
CDR3 DNA: TGTGCCAGCGGGCGCGGGGAGTACGAGCAGTACTTC

J gene: TRBJ2-2
clone size: few
D gene: TRBD1
V gene: TRBV7-2
CDR3 protein: CASSGRTGAGGELFF
CDR3 DNA: TGTGCCAGCAGCGGACGGACAGGGGCGGGCGGGGAGCTGTTTTTT

J gene: TRBJ1-1
clone size: many
D gene: TRBD1
V gene: TRBV15
CDR3 protein: CATSVDRGPTEAFF
CDR3 DNA: TGTGCCACCAGCGTGGACAGGGGGCCAACTGAAGCTTTCTTT

J gene: TRBJ1-2
clone size: few
D gene: NA
V gene: TRBV7-2
CDR3 protein: CASSLGEGVGGYTF
CDR3 DNA: TGTGCCAGCAGCTTAGGCGAGGGCGTGGGGGGCTACACCTTC

J gene: TRBJ2-2
clone size: few
D gene: NA
V gene: TRBV24-1
CDR3 protein: CATSDPRTAAVDTGELFF
CDR3 DNA: TGTGCCACCAGTGATCCTCGGACAGCTGCGGTCGACACCGGGGAGCTGTTTTTT

J gene: TRBJ2-1
clone size: NA
D gene: TRBD1
V gene: TRBV7-2
CDR3 protein: CASRTGTGHNEQFF
CDR3 DNA: TGTGCCAGCAGGACCGGGACAGGCCACAATGAGCAGTTCTTC

J gene: TRBJ1-2
clone size: many
D gene: NA
V gene: TRBV7-9
CDR3 protein: CASSYGRSGHGYTF
CDR3 DNA: TGTGCCAGCAGTTATGGACGGAGCGGGCATGGCTACACCTTC

J gene: TRBJ1-6
clone size: NA
D gene: NA
V gene: TRBV6-5
CDR3 protein: CASSYSGVEAYNSPLHF
CDR3 DNA: TGTGCCAGCAGTTACTCCGGGGTTGAAGCCTATAATTCACCCCTCCACTTT

J gene: TRBJ1-2
clone size: few
D gene: TRBD1
V gene: TRBV5-1
CDR3 protein: CASTGQPTNYGYTF
CDR3 DNA: TGCGCCAGCACGGGACAGCCTACTAACTATGGCTACACCTTC

J gene: TRBJ2-6
clone size: many
D gene: NA
V gene: TRBV6-2/TRBV6-3
CDR3 protein: CASNLQSSGANVLTF
CDR3 DNA: TGTGCCAGCAACCTACAGAGCTCTGGGGCCAACGTCCTGACTTTC

J gene: TRBJ1-1
clone size: few
D gene: NA
V gene: TRBV5-1
CDR3 protein: CASSIGVPGHTEAFF
CDR3 DNA: TGCGCCAGCAGCATAGGGGTTCCGGGCCACACTGAAGCTTTCTTT

J gene: TRBJ1-1
clone size: many
D gene: TRBD1
V gene: TRBV5-1
CDR3 protein: CASSMDRVGTEAFF
CDR3 DNA: TGCGCCAGCAGTATGGACAGGGTAGGCACTGAAGCTTTCTTT

J gene: TRBJ2-6
clone size: few
D gene: NA
V gene: TRBV12-3/TRBV12-4
CDR3 protein: CASSTRQGIRSGANVLTF
CDR3 DNA: TGTGCCAGCAGTACCCGGCAGGGAATACGGTCTGGGGCCAACGTCCTGACTTTC

J gene: TRBJ1-2
clone size: many
D gene: NA
V gene: TRBV7-2
CDR3 protein: CASSLGLSPSSWGYTF
CDR3 DNA: TGTGCCAGCAGCTTAGGTCTCAGTCCGTCTTCATGGGGCTACACCTTC

J gene: TRBJ1-2
clone size: NA
D gene: NA
V gene: TRBV20-1
CDR3 protein: CSASPRMGYGYTF
CDR3 DNA: TGCAGTGCCTCACCCAGGATGGGCTATGGCTACACCTTC

J gene: TRBJ2-2
clone size: NA
D gene: TRBD2
V gene: TRBV15
CDR3 protein: CATSRGTGLNTGELFF
CDR3 DNA: TGTGCCACCAGCAGAGGAACGGGACTAAACACCGGGGAGCTGTTTTTT

J gene: TRBJ2-1
clone size: NA
D gene: TRBD1
V gene: TRBV9
CDR3 protein: CASSVEVRGQEQFF
CDR3 DNA: TGTGCCAGCAGCGTAGAAGTAAGGGGGCAGGAGCAGTTCTTC

J gene: TRBJ1-6
clone size: NA
D gene: TRBD1
V gene: TRBV6-5
CDR3 protein: CATRDRVSYNSPLHF
CDR3 DNA: TGTGCCACCCGGGACAGGGTGTCATATAATTCACCCCTCCACTTT

J gene: TRBJ2-1
clone size: many
D gene: NA
V gene: TRBV7-8
CDR3 protein: CASSSFNNEQFF
CDR3 DNA: TGTGCCAGCAGCTCCTTTAACAATGAGCAGTTCTTC

J gene: TRBJ1-6
clone size: many
D gene: NA
V gene: TRBV5-6
CDR3 protein: CASSRVGSGVLGNSPLHF
CDR3 DNA: TGTGCCAGCAGCCGGGTGGGAAGCGGCGTTTTGGGTAATTCACCCCTCCACTTT

J gene: TRBJ1-5
clone size: NA
D gene: TRBD1
V gene: TRBV6-2/TRBV6-3
CDR3 protein: CKTGGRGQPQHF
CDR3 DNA: TGTAAGACAGGGGGCCGCGGTCAGCCCCAGCATTTT

J gene: TRBJ1-3
clone size: NA
D gene: NA
V gene: TRBV6-1
CDR3 protein: CASSGSSGGNTIYF
CDR3 DNA: TGTGCCAGCAGTGGGTCCTCGGGTGGAAACACCATATATTTT

J gene: TRBJ1-2
clone size: few
D gene: NA
V gene: TRBV29-1
CDR3 protein: CSVWAGPYGYTF
CDR3 DNA: TGCAGCGTTTGGGCGGGTCCCTATGGCTACACCTTC

J gene: TRBJ2-3
clone size: NA
D gene: NA
V gene: TRBV2
CDR3 protein: CASRGLPGLTASTDTQYF
CDR3 DNA: TGTGCCAGCAGAGGCCTCCCGGGACTCACGGCTAGCACAGATACGCAGTATTTT

J gene: TRBJ2-2
clone size: NA
D gene: TRBD1
V gene: TRBV9
CDR3 protein: CASSVAGDRYTGELFF
CDR3 DNA: TGTGCCAGCAGCGTAGCTGGGGACAGATACACCGGGGAGCTGTTTTTT

J gene: TRBJ2-3
clone size: NA
D gene: NA
V gene: TRBV7-2
CDR3 protein: CASSIGRGSTDTQYF
CDR3 DNA: TGTGCCAGCAGCATCGGGCGCGGGAGCACAGATACGCAGTATTTT

J gene: TRBJ2-3
clone size: NA
D gene: NA
V gene: TRBV7-2
CDR3 protein: CASSPVAAAFQDTQYF
CDR3 DNA: TGTGCCAGCAGCCCCGTTGCAGCGGCATTCCAAGATACGCAGTATTTT

J gene: TRBJ1-1
clone size: NA
D gene: NA
V gene: TRBV18
CDR3 protein: CASSKQRNTEAFF
CDR3 DNA: TGTGCCAGCTCAAAGCAGAGAAACACTGAAGCTTTCTTT

J gene: TRBJ2-1
clone size: many
D gene: TRBD2
V gene: TRBV11-3
CDR3 protein: CASSLDPVTSGEQFF
CDR3 DNA: TGTGCCAGCAGCTTAGACCCGGTGACTAGCGGGGAGCAGTTCTTC

J gene: TRBJ2-2
clone size: NA
D gene: NA
V gene: TRBV4-1
CDR3 protein: CASSLRAVRLSTGELFF
CDR3 DNA: TGCGCCAGCAGCTTGCGAGCGGTCCGTCTTTCCACCGGGGAGCTGTTTTTT

J gene: TRBJ1-6
clone size: many
D gene: NA
V gene: TRBV4-1
CDR3 protein: CASSQWENNSPLHF
CDR3 DNA: TGCGCCAGCAGCCAATGGGAGAATAATTCACCCCTCCACTTT

J gene: TRBJ2-1
clone size: many
D gene: NA
V gene: TRBV5-1
CDR3 protein: CASSLAGEYNEQFF
CDR3 DNA: TGCGCCAGCAGCTTGGCCGGAGAATACAATGAGCAGTTCTTC

J gene: TRBJ2-1
clone size: many
D gene: NA
V gene: TRBV9
CDR3 protein: CASSVDYNEQFF
CDR3 DNA: TGTGCCAGCAGCGTAGATTACAATGAGCAGTTCTTC

J gene: TRBJ1-5
clone size: few
D gene: NA
V gene: TRBV7-2
CDR3 protein: CASSLDPYQPQHF
CDR3 DNA: TGTGCCAGCAGCTTAGACCCGTATCAGCCCCAGCATTTT

J gene: TRBJ1-2
clone size: few
D gene: NA
V gene: TRBV7-3
CDR3 protein: CASSSRVGRTGRYGYTF
CDR3 DNA: TGTGCCAGCAGCTCCCGCGTGGGACGAACGGGACGCTATGGCTACACCTTC

J gene: TRBJ1-1
clone size: NA
D gene: NA
V gene: TRBV2
CDR3 protein: CASKFPRDTPPNTEAFF
CDR3 DNA: TGTGCCAGCAAATTCCCACGGGACACCCCTCCGAACACTGAAGCTTTCTTT

J gene: TRBJ2-4
clone size: few
D gene: TRBD1
V gene: TRBV12-3/TRBV12-4
CDR3 protein: CASTGDRGNIQYF
CDR3 DNA: TGTGCCAGCACCGGGGACAGGGGGAACATTCAGTACTTC

J gene: TRBJ2-3
clone size: NA
D gene: TRBD2
V gene: TRBV7-8
CDR3 protein: CASSSRGGQSTDTQYF
CDR3 DNA: TGTGCCAGCAGCTCGCGGGGGGGCCAGAGCACAGATACGCAGTATTTT

J gene: TRBJ1-1
clone size: few
D gene: NA
V gene: TRBV5-4
CDR3 protein: CASSLVGARNTEAFF
CDR3 DNA: TGTGCCAGCAGCTTAGTAGGGGCCAGGAACACTGAAGCTTTCTTT

J gene: TRBJ1-4
clone size: few
D gene: NA
V gene: TRBV6-5
CDR3 protein: CASSRTSTGTEKLFF
CDR3 DNA: TGTGCCAGCAGTCGAACCTCGACAGGCACAGAAAAACTGTTTTTT

J gene: TRBJ2-3
clone size: few
D gene: NA
V gene: TRBV12-3/TRBV12-4
CDR3 protein: CASSFNRQRTDTQYF
CDR3 DNA: TGTGCCAGCAGTTTTAATCGACAGCGCACAGATACGCAGTATTTT

J gene: TRBJ2-1
clone size: NA
D gene: TRBD2
V gene: TRBV6-6
CDR3 protein: CASSYMTSGENEQFF
CDR3 DNA: TGTGCCAGCAGTTACATGACTAGCGGGGAGAATGAGCAGTTCTTC

J gene: TRBJ1-3
clone size: NA
D gene: TRBD1
V gene: TRBV20-1
CDR3 protein: CSAIDRGTGNTIYF
CDR3 DNA: TGCAGTGCCATCGACAGGGGGACTGGAAACACCATATATTTT

J gene: TRBJ2-7
clone size: NA
D gene: TRBD2
V gene: TRBV4-3
CDR3 protein: CASSQALVSDGGAPYEQYF
CDR3 DNA: TGCGCCAGCAGCCAAGCGTTGGTATCGGACGGGGGGGCACCCTACGAGCAGTACTTC

J gene: TRBJ1-2
clone size: many
D gene: NA
V gene: TRBV6-5
CDR3 protein: CASPANYGYTF
CDR3 DNA: TGTGCCAGCCCGGCCAACTATGGCTACACCTTC